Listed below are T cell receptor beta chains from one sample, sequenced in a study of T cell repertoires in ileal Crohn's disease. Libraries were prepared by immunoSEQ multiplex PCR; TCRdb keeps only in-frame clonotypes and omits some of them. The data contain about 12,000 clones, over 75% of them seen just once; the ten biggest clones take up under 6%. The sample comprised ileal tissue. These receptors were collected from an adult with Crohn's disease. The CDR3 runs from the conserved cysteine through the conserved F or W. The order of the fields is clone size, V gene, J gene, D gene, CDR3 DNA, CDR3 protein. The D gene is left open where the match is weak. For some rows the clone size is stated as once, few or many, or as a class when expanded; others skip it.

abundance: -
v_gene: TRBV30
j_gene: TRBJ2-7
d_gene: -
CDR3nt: TGTGCCTGGAGTTCACAGGGTAGCTCCTACGAGCAGTACTTC
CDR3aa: CAWSSQGSSYEQYF

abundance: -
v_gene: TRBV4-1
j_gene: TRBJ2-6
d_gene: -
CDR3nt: TGCGCCAGCAGACCGGAGGGCAAGACAGGGTCTGGGGCCAACGTCCTGACTTTC
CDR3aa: CASRPEGKTGSGANVLTF

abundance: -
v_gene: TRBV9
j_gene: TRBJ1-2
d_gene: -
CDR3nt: TGTGCCAGCAGCGTAGGGACAAACTATGGCTACACCTTC
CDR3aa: CASSVGTNYGYTF

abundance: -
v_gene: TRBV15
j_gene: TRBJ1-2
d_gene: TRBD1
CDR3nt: TGTGCCACCAGCAGAGAAGAACCGGGGACAGGGCTTAACTATGGCTACACCTTC
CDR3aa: CATSREEPGTGLNYGYTF

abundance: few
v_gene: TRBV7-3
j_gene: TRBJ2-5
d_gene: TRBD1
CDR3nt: TGTGCCAGCAGCTTAGGCCCCGCCAGGGGGCACGAGACCCAGTACTTC
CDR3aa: CASSLGPARGHETQYF

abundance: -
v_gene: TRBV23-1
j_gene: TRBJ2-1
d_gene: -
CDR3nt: TGCGCCAGCAGTCCGAAAGCTCCTCGGTTGCCGTTCTTC
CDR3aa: CASSPKAPRLPFF

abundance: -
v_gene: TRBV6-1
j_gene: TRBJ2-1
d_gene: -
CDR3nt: TGTGCCAGCAGTGAAGCGCGGAGGGAGCAGTTCTTC
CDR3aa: CASSEARREQFF

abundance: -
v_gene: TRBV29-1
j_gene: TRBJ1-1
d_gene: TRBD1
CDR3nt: TGCAGCGCCCAGCGGGGGACAGGGGGGTCTGAAGCTTTCTTT
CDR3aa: CSAQRGTGGSEAFF

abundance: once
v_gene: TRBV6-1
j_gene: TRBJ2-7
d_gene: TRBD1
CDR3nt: TGTGCCACCAAGGGAGACAGGGGAGGCTACGAGCAGTACTTC
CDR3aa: CATKGDRGGYEQYF

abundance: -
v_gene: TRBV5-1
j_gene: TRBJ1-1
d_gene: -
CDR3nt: TGCGCCAGCAAGAGCAAGGACACTCTGAACACTGAAGCTTTCTTT
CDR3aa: CASKSKDTLNTEAFF

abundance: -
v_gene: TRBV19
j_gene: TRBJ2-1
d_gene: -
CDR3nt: TGTGCCAGTAGTATAGATCCCTGGCCCCCATACAATGAGCAGTTCTTC
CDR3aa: CASSIDPWPPYNEQFF

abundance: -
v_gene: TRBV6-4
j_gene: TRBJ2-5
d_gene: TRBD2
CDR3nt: TGTGCCAGCAGTGGCGTCCGGGTAGCGGGGGACCCCCGAGGGGGCCAGTACTTC
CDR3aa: CASSGVRVAGDPRGGQYF

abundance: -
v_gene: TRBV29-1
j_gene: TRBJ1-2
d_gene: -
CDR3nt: TGCAGCGTTGCAGGGGACAACTACTATGGCTACACCTTC
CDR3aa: CSVAGDNYYGYTF

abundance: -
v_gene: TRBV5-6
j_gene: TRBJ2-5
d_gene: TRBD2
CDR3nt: TGTGCCAGCAGCTTGGATAGCGGGGGCGAGACCCAGTACTTC
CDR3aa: CASSLDSGGETQYF

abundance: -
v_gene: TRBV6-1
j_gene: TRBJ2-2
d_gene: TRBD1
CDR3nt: TGTGCCAGCAGTGAAGCCACAGGGGCCGGGGAGCTGTTTTTT
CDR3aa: CASSEATGAGELFF

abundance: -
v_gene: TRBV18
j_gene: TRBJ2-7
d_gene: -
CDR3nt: TGTGCCAGCTCACCACCGGGCAGTGGCGAGCAGTACTTC
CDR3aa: CASSPPGSGEQYF

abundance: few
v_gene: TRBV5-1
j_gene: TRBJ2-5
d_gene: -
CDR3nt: TGCGCCAGCAGCATACTCGCACAGGGCGGAGAGACCCAGTACTTC
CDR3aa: CASSILAQGGETQYF

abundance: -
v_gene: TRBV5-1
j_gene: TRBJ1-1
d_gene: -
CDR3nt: TGCGCCAGCAGCCCTGAATTACAGGGCAGATGGACTGAAGCTTTCTTT
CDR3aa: CASSPELQGRWTEAFF

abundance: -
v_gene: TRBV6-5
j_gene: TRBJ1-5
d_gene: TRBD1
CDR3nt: TGTGCCAGCAGCCCCGGGACAGGGGGCACTCAGCCCCAGCATTTT
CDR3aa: CASSPGTGGTQPQHF

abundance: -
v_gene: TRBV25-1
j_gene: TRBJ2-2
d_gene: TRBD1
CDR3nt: TGTGCCAGCAGTGACCCGGGACAGCGAACCGGGGAGCTGTTTTTT
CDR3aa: CASSDPGQRTGELFF

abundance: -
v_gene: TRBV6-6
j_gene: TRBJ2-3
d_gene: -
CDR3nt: TGTGCCAGCAGTTACGATTGGGGGGGCACGCAGTATTTT
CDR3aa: CASSYDWGGTQYF

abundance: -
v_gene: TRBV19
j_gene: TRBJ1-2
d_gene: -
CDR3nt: TGTGCCAGTCGAGGGCGTCTAAGGCATGGCTACACCTTC
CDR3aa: CASRGRLRHGYTF

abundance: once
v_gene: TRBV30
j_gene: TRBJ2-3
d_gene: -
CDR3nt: TGTGCCTGGAGTGCCGGGCGGGACACAGATACGCAGTATTTT
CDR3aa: CAWSAGRDTDTQYF

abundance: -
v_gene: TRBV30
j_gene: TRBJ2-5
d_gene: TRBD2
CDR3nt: TGTGCCTGGGGTAGCGGGAGCTCGGGGGAGACCCAGTACTTC
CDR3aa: CAWGSGSSGETQYF

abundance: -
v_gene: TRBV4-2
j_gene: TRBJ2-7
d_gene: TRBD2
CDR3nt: TGTGCCAGCAGCCAGGCTAGCGGGAGGGACCCCTACGAGCAGTACTTC
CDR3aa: CASSQASGRDPYEQYF

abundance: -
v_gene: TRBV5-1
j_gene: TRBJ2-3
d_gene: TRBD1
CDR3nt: TGCGCCAGCAGCCAGGGGGTAGATACGCAGTATTTT
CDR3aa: CASSQGVDTQYF

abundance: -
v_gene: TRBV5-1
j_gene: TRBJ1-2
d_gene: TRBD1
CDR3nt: TGCGCCAGCAGCTTGGCGGGGACAGGGGGTGGCTACACCTTC
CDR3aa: CASSLAGTGGGYTF

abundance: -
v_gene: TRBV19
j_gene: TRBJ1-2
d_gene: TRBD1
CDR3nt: TGTGCCAGTAATCGTGAAGGGGGCTTCCGTGGCTACACCTTC
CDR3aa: CASNREGGFRGYTF

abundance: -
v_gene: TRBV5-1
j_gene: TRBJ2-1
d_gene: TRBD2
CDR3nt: TGCGCCAGCAGCTTGGTGGGGGGGTCCTACAATGAGCAGTTCTTC
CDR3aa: CASSLVGGSYNEQFF

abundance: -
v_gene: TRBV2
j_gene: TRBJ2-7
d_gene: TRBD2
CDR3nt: TGTGCCAGCAGGGAAGGACTAGCGGGAGTATACGAGCAGTACTTC
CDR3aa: CASREGLAGVYEQYF

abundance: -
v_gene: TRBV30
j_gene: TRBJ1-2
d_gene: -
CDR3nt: TGTGCCTGGAGTGTGGTTCGATCCCGGGAGGATGGCTACACCTTC
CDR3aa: CAWSVVRSREDGYTF

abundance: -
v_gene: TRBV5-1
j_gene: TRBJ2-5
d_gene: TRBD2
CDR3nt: TGCGCCAGCATTGGCAGGGAGGGAGAGACCCAGTACTTC
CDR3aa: CASIGREGETQYF

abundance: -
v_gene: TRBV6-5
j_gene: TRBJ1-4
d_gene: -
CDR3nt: TGTGCCAGCATGAAGCAGGGCGGTAATGAAAAACTGTTTTTT
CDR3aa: CASMKQGGNEKLFF

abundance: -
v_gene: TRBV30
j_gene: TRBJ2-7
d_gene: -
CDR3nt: TGTGCCTGGATGGAGCAGGGGCCCTACGAGCAGTACTTC
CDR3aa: CAWMEQGPYEQYF

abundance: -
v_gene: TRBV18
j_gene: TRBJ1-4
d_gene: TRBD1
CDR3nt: TGTGCCAGCTCACTCGGGACAGGGTTTGGAAAACTGTTTTTT
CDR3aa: CASSLGTGFGKLFF

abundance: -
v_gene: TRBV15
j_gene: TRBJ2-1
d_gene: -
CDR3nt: TGTGCCACCAGCAGATCCCGAGGGCAATACAATGAGCAGTTCTTC
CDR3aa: CATSRSRGQYNEQFF

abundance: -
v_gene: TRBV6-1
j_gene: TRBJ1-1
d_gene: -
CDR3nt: TGTGCCAGCAGTCGTTTTGAAGCTTTCTTT
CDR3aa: CASSRFEAFF

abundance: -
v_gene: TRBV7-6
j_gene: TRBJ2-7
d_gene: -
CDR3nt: TGTGCCAGCAGCTCCCCGGGACTTTCAAACGAGCAGTACTTC
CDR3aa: CASSSPGLSNEQYF

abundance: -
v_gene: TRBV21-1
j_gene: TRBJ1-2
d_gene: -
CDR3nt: TGTGCCAGCAGGACAGGGAGCGGACGAGGCTACACCTTC
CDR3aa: CASRTGSGRGYTF

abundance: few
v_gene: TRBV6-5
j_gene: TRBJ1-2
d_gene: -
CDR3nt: TGTGCCAGCACCCCGTGGGACACCTCTAACTATGGCTACACCTTC
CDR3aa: CASTPWDTSNYGYTF

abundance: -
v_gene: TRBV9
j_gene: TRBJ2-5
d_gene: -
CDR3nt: TGTGCCAGCAGCGTGCTAGCAACTCAAGAGACCCAGTACTTC
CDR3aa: CASSVLATQETQYF

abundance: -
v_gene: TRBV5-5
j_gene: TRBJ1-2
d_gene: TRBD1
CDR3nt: TGTGCCAGCAGTTGGACAGGGGACTATGGCTACACCTTC
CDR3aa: CASSWTGDYGYTF

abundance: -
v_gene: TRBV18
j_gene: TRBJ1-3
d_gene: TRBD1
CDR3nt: TGTGCCAGCTCACCATATCCCACAGGGGGGAAGGCCACCCTCGACTCTGGAAACACCATATATTTT
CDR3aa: CASSPYPTGGKATLDSGNTIYF

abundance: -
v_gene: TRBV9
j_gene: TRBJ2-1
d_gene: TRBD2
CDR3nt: TGTGCCAGCCAGCCGGGACTAGTCCCCCATGAGCAGTTCTTC
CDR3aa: CASQPGLVPHEQFF

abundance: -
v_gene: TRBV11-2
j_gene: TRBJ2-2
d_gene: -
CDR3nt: TGTGCCAGCAGCAAAAAGGTGTTAGGGGACTTCACCGGGGAGCTGTTTTTT
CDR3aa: CASSKKVLGDFTGELFF

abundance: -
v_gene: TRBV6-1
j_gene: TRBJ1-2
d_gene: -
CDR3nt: TGTGCCAGCAGCCAGGACATCTATGGCTACACCTTC
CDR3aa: CASSQDIYGYTF

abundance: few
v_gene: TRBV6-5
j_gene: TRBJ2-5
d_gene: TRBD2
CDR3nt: TGTGCCAGCAAAGGGAGGGGAAAAGAGACCCAGTACTTC
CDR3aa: CASKGRGKETQYF

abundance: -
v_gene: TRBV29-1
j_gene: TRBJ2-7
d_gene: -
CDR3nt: TGCAGCGTGTTTAGGGGGAGCGGGGCGTACGAGCAGTACTTC
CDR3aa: CSVFRGSGAYEQYF

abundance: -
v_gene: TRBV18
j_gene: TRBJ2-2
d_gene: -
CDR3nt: TGTGCCAGCTCACCACGAGGGCTGAACACCGGGGAGCTGTTTTTT
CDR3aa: CASSPRGLNTGELFF

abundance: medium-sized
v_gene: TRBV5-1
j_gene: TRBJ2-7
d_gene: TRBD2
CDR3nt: TGCGCCAGCAGCTTGAATAGCGGGGGGGCCTACGAGCAGTACTTC
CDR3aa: CASSLNSGGAYEQYF

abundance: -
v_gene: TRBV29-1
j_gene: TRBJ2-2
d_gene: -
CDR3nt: TGCAGCGTTGAAATCAGGACAGCGAACACCGGGGAGCTGTTTTTT
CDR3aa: CSVEIRTANTGELFF

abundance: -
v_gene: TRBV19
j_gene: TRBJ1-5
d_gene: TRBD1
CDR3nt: TGTGCCAGTTCGACAGGGGGTAGCAATCAGCCCCAGCATTTT
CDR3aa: CASSTGGSNQPQHF